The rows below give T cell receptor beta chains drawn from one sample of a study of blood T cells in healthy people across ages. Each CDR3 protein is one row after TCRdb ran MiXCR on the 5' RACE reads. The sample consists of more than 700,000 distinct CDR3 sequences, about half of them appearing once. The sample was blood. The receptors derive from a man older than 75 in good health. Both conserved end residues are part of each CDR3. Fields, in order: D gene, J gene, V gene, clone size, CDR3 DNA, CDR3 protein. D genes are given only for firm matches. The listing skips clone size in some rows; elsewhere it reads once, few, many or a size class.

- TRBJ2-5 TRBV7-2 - TGTGCCAGCAGCTTAGATCATAGGGAAGAGACCCAGTACTTC CASSLDHREETQYF
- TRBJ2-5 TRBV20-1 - TGCAGTGCTAATCCCGGGCTCCCTCGGGAGCAGTACTTC CSANPGLPREQYF
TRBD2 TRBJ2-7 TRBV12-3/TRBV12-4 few TGTGCCAGCAGGGACCTAGCGGGAGCTTACGAGCAGTACTTC CASRDLAGAYEQYF
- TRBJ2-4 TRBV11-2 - TGTGCCAGCAGCCCCGCCGTCCTAGCCAAAAACATTCAGTACTTC CASSPAVLAKNIQYF
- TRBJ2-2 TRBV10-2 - TGCGCCACCGGCCCACAGGGCTTCGGCGGGGAGCTGTTTTTT CATGPQGFGGELFF
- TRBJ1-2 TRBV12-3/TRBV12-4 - TGTGCCAGCAGTTTACGAATCCTCTCGGGGAGGGAACTTGGCTACACCTTC CASSLRILSGRELGYTF
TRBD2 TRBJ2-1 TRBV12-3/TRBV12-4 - TGTGCCAGCAGTTGGGGACTAGCGGGAGGTCCCTACAATGAGCAGTTCTTC CASSWGLAGGPYNEQFF
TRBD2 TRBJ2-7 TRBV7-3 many TGTGCCAGCAGCCCCGGGACTAGCGGCCAGTACGAGCAGTACTTC CASSPGTSGQYEQYF
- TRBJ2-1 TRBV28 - TGTGCCAGCAGTTTAATGGGCGGTGGGCACAATGAGCAGTTCTTC CASSLMGGGHNEQFF
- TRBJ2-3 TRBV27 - TGTACCAGCAGTTCGGCCGGGAGCGCGGATACGCAGTATTTT CTSSSAGSADTQYF
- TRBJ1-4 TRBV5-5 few TGTGCCAGCAGCTCCACAGGACCGCCGAATGAAAAACTGTTTTTT CASSSTGPPNEKLFF
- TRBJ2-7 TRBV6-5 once TGTGCCAGCAGTTACCGACCGTCCTACGAGCAGTACTTC CASSYRPSYEQYF
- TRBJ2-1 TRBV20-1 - TGCAGTAACGAATCCTACAATGAGCAGTTCTTC CSNESYNEQFF
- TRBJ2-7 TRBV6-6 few TGTGCCCTCAGGGACGCTGGGGGCTACAATGAGCAGTACTTC CALRDAGGYNEQYF
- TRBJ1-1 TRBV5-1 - TGCGCCAGCAGCTTGGGGGCCAGGGACACTGAAGCTTTCTTT CASSLGARDTEAFF
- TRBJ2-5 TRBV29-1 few TGCAGCGTTGACGGTGTAGTTTCAGGCAGTTTAGCGGAGACCCAGTACTTC CSVDGVVSGSLAETQYF
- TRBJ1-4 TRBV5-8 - TGTGCCAGCAGCTTGACGGGAGTTAATGAAAAACTGTTTTTT CASSLTGVNEKLFF
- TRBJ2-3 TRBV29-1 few TGCAGCGCAGTCAAATGGGGCGCCCACAGCACAGATACGCAGTATTTT CSAVKWGAHSTDTQYF
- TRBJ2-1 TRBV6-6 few TGTGCCAGCAGTGACAGATACAATGAGCAGTTCTTC CASSDRYNEQFF
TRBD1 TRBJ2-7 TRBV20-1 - TGCAGTGCTAAACAGGGGATAAGCTCCTACGAGCAGTACTTC CSAKQGISSYEQYF
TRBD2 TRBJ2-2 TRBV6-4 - TGTGCCAGCCGACTAGCGGAGAACACCGGGGAGCTGTTTTTT CASRLAENTGELFF
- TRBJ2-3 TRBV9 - TGTGCCAGCAGCGTAGATATGGAGGGAGCTAGCGTTGGTACGCAGTATTTT CASSVDMEGASVGTQYF
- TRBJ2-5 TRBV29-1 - TGCAGCGTTGTATTTCAGGACACCGCGTACTTC CSVVFQDTAYF
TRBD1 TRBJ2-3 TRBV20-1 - TGCAGTGCCAACGGACAGGGGAAGTCAGATACGCAGTATTTT CSANGQGKSDTQYF
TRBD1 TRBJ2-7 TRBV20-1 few TGCAGTGCTAGAGATCCTACTCCGACAGGGGGATTAGGCTACGAGCAGTACTTC CSARDPTPTGGLGYEQYF
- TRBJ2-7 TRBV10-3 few TGTGCCATCAGTGATAGGGGGGGCGAGCAGTACTTC CAISDRGGEQYF
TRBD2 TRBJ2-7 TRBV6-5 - TGTGCCAGCAGCCTAGGCGCTAGCGGAGGAACCAACGAGCAGTACTTC CASSLGASGGTNEQYF
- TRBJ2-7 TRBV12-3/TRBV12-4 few TGTGCCAGCAGTCCCCTTCGACCCATCTACGAGCAGTACTTC CASSPLRPIYEQYF
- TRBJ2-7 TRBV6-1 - TGTGCCAGCAGGGCCTTGACAGCCTACGAGCAGTACTTC CASRALTAYEQYF
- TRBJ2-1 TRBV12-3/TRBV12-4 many TGTGCCAGCAGTTTAGCGCCTTACAAGGCCCGGGGCAATGAGCAGTTCTTC CASSLAPYKARGNEQFF
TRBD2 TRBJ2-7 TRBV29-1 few TGCAGCGTTGAAGATCGGCGGGGGGGCTACGAGCAGTACTTC CSVEDRRGGYEQYF
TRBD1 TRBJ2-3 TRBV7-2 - TGTGCCAGCAGCAAGGACAGGGGGCTAGATACGCAGTATTTT CASSKDRGLDTQYF
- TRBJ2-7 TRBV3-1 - TGTGCCAGCAGCCCTCCCCCTGGCACGTCCTACGAGCAGTACTTC CASSPPPGTSYEQYF
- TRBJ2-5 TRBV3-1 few TGTGCCAGCAGCCCCCTCCCGGCCAACGGAGAGACCCAGTACTTC CASSPLPANGETQYF
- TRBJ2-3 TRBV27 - TGTGCCAGCAAGGAAGTAGCTAGTTCCGCAGATACGCAGTATTTT CASKEVASSADTQYF
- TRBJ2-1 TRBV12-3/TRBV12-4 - TGTGCCATCGGGACTGACCGGGGTGAGCAGTTCTTC CAIGTDRGEQFF
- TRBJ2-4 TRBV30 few TGTGCCTGGAGTGTACGGGGACTAAACATTCAGTACTTC CAWSVRGLNIQYF
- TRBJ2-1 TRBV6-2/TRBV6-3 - TGTGCCAGCAGTTACTCCAGGAGGAGCAATGAGCAGTTCTTC CASSYSRRSNEQFF
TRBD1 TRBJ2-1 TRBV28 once TGTGCCAGCAGTAAGGACAGGGTTTTGGGTAATGAGCAGTTCTTC CASSKDRVLGNEQFF
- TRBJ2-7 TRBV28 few TGTGCCAGCAGTCCCCCTCGCGGGTGGTACGAGCAGTACTTC CASSPPRGWYEQYF
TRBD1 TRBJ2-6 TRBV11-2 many TGTGCCAGCAGCCCGCGGTTTACAGGGGCCTTTCCCGGGGCCAACGTCCTGACTTTC CASSPRFTGAFPGANVLTF
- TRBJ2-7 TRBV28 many TGTGCCTTGCGGGGAGCGAGCTCCTACGAGCAGTACTTC CALRGASSYEQYF
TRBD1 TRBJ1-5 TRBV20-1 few TGCAGTGCTAGCGAGACAGGGGATAGCAATCAGCCCCAGCATTTT CSASETGDSNQPQHF
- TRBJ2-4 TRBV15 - TGTGCCACCAGCAGACAGGTAGCCAAAAACATTCAGTACTTC CATSRQVAKNIQYF
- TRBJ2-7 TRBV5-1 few TGCGCCAGCAGCGTGGGGGGCAGCGGGAACGAGCAGTACTTC CASSVGGSGNEQYF
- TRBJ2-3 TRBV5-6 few TGTGCCAGCAGCTTTTACACAGATACGCAGTATTTT CASSFYTDTQYF
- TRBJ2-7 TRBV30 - TGTGCCTGGAGTATGGACACCACCTACGAGCAGTACTTC CAWSMDTTYEQYF
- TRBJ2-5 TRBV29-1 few TGCAGCGTTGAGGGCGGAGGCGAGACCCAGTACTTC CSVEGGGETQYF
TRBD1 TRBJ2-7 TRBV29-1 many TGCAGCGTCGACACAGGGGCTAGGGGCTACGAGCAGTACTTC CSVDTGARGYEQYF
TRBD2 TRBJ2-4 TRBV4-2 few TGTGCCAGCAGCCCCAGCGGGGGGGCCAAAAACATTCAGTACTTC CASSPSGGAKNIQYF
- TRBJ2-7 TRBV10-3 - TGTGCCATCAGTGCCGTAACAGATTTCTACGAGCAGTACTTC CAISAVTDFYEQYF
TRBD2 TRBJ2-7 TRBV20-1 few TGCAGTGCTAGAGATACTACCGGGACTAGCGGGAGCGGGTACGAGCAGTACTTC CSARDTTGTSGSGYEQYF
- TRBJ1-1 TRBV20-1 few TGCAGTGCTACCCCCGACGGGGGGATCACTGAAGCTTTCTTT CSATPDGGITEAFF
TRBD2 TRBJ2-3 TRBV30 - TGTGCCTGGAGTGTAGGATTAGCGGGACGGCCTTACACAGATACGCAGTATTTT CAWSVGLAGRPYTDTQYF
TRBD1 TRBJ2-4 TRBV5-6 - TGTGCCGGCAGCTACCCGGACAGGGAGGACAACATTCAGTACTTC CAGSYPDREDNIQYF
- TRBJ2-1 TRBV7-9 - TGTGCCAGCAGCAGGTGGGTTAGCGAGGCCTACAATGAGCAGTTCTTC CASSRWVSEAYNEQFF
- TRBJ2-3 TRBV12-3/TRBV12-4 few TGTGCCAGCAGTTTCGGGAGTTTCTATACGCAGTATTTT CASSFGSFYTQYF
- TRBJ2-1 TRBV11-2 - TGTGCCAGCAGCTTATCCGGGAGCAAGTACAATGAGCAGTTCTTC CASSLSGSKYNEQFF